This T cell receptor (beta chain) originates from a study of T cells after yellow fever vaccination. Overall study: Where fractions had low cell numbers, libraries were prepared from them with the SMART-Seq v4 Ultra Low Input RNA kit. Whole-study findings and limits: Booster sampling recovered most clones from primary vaccination (approximately 97% CD4, roughly 86% CD8). Relatively few clonotypes were ones that appeared in both CD4 and CD8 compartments.

This clonotype has a handful of counts. Its specificity is unknown. TCRdb reanalysed the 5' RACE reads using MiXCR and keeps one entry per CDR3 protein. The sample shows approximately 150,000 distinct CDR3 sequences, 7% to 10% of them seen only once. Trimming left V 4 bases short and J 9 bases short, with 22 bases between. The CDR3 extends over 15 amino acids. Looked up from germline, CDR1 is SGHAT and CDR2 is FQNNGV. The sequence was obtained from a man younger than 35 who received the YFV17D yellow fever vaccine. The source material was CD8+ T cells sorted from PBMCs, sampled 45 days after the yellow fever booster vaccination. The V call is TRBV11-2, the J call TRBJ2-7, with D possibly TRBD1 on 6 matching bases. CDR3 protein: CASSSDRDTKKMQYF. The CDR3 DNA is TGTGCCAGCAGCTCGGACCGGGACACGAAAAAGATGCAGTACTTC.